The present entry profiles one T cell receptor beta chain with its context. This sample is drawn from a study of blood T cell repertoires in COVID-19. The overall study: Some COVID-19 samples were acute and others convalescent; all came from the United States, Italy and Spain.

With V trimmed by 4 bases and J by 3 bases, 2 bases remained unmatched. The CDR3 sequence is 13 residues long. Germline assignment: CDR1 SGHAT and CDR2 FQNNGV. Authors' data handling: Estimation of nucleated cell counts relied on the amplification of reference gene primers. This table comes from immunoSEQ multiplex PCR, and its TCRdb copy is limited to in-frame clones, with some not included. V, J and clone size are taken as reported in that table, and D and trimming were inferred from the DNA itself. Of fewer than 300,000 clones in the sample, roughly nine tenths were seen once. In Seattle, patients joined the study during active infection and were tracked longitudinally.

The clonotype was recovered from a woman aged 25 to 39 with COVID-19, enrolled during active disease. This rearrangement joins TRBV11-2 to TRBJ2-7; 8 bases are shared with TRBD1. Sequencing was done on a sample of peripheral blood. The CDR3 nucleotides read TGTGCCAGCAGCTGGACAGGGATCTACGAGCAGTACTTC. This sequence encodes CASSWTGIYEQYF.